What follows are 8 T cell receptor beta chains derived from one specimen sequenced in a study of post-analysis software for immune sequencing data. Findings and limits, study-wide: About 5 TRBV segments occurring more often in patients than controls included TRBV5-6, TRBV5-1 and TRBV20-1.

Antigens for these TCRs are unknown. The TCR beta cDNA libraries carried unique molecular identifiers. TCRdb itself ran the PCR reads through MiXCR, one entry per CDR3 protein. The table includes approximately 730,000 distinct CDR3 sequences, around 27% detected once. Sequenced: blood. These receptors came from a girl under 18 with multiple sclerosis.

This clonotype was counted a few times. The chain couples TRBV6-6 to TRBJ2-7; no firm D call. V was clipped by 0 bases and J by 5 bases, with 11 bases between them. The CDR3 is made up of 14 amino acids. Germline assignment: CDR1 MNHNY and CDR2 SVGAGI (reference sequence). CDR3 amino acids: CASSYSPHGNEQYF. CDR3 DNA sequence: TGTGCCAGCAGTTACTCGCCCCATGGGAACGAGCAGTACTTC.

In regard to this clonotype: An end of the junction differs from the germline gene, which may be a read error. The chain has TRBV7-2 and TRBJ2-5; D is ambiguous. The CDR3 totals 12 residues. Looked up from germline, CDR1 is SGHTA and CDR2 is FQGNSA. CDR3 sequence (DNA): TGTGCCGGCAGCGACGCCGGTCTGGAGCAGTACTTC. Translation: CAGSDAGLEQYF.

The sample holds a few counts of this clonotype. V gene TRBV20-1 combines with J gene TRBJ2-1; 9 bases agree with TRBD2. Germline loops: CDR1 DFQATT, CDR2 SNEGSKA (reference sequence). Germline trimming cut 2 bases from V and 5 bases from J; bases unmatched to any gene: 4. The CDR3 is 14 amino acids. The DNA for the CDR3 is TGCAGTGCTAGATCTCTAGCGGGGAACAATGAGCAGTTCTTC. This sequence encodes CSARSLAGNNEQFF.

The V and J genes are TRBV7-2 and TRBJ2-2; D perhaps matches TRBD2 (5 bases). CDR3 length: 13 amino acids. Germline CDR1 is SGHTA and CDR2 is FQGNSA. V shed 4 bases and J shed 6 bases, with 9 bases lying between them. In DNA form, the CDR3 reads TGTGCCAGCAGCTCGGACGGGGCCGGGGAGCTGTTTTTT. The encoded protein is CASSSDGAGELFF.

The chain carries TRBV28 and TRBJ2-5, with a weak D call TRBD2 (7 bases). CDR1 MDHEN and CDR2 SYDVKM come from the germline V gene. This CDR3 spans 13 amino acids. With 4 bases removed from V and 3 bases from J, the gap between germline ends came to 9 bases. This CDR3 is CASSWGGEETQYF. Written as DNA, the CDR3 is TGTGCCAGCAGTTGGGGGGGCGAAGAGACCCAGTACTTC.

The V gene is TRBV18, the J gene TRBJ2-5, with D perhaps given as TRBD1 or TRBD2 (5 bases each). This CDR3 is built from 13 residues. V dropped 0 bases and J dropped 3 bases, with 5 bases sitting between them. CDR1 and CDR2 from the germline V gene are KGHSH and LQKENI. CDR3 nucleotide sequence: TGTGCCAGCTCACCACCGGGGGAAGAGACCCAGTACTTC. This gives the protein CASSPPGEETQYF.

CDR3 residues: CATSGRLNQPQHF. As DNA, the CDR3 is TGTGCCACCAGTGGAAGGCTCAATCAGCCCCAGCATTTT. The V and J genes are TRBV24-1 and TRBJ1-5; no definite D call. Trimming removed 5 bases at V and 3 bases at J, with 7 bases between. The CDR3 extends over 13 amino acids. Germline V CDR1 and CDR2: KGHDR, SFDVKD.

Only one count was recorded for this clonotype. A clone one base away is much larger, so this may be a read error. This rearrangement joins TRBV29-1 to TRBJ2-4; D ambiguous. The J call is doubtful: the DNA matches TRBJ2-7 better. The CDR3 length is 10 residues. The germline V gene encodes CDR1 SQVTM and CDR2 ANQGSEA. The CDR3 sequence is CRKYPGEQYF. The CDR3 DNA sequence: TGCAGAAAATATCCAGGCGAGCAGTACTTC.